Shown below are 21 T cell receptor beta chains from a single sample sequenced in a study of tumor-infiltrating lymphocytes in primary liver carcinoma. The source of the blood RNA was unsorted whole blood, and germline DNA was extracted as well. A primer in the constant region served to generate TCR beta cDNA from roughly 450 ng of total RNA. Each TCR beta library was derived from three nested multiplex PCR rounds that employed slightly modified ARM-PCR. Each of the first two PCR rounds ran approximately 11 cycles with TRBV1-TRBV30 forward and C-beta reverse primers. MiXCR was run by TCRdb on the multiplex PCR reads, yielding one entry per CDR3 protein. The sample lists fewer than 400,000 distinct CDR3 sequences; about 62% were seen once. Sequenced: peripheral blood. These receptors were collected from a man aged 40-49 years with primary liver carcinoma and hepatitis B virus infection.

The V and J genes are TRBV7-2 and TRBJ2-5; 8 bases match TRBD1. Losses at the gene ends were 5 bases for V and 2 bases for J; bases not matched to a gene: 4. Germline lookup yields CDR1 SGHTA and CDR2 FQGNSA. The CDR3 has 14 amino acids. DNA for the CDR3: TGTGCCAGCAGCCAGGACAGGGTGCAAGAGACCCAGTACTTC. Translated: CASSQDRVQETQYF.

This clonotype was observed a few times. The J gene is TRBJ2-5, the V gene TRBV24-1; 7 nucleotides align to TRBD2. CDR1 and CDR2 (germline): KGHDR, SFDVKD. The CDR3 is made up of 15 amino acids. Trimming removed 9 bases from V and 0 bases from J; junction bases left unmatched: 9. The CDR3 reads CATAGRGGNQETQYF. For the CDR3, the DNA is TGTGCCACCGCCGGGCGCGGGGGAAACCAAGAGACCCAGTACTTC.

The V gene is TRBV5-6, the J gene TRBJ2-5; 9 bases are shared with TRBD1. The junction had 20 bases not matched to a gene; V was cut back by 4 bases and J by 13 bases. Germline V gene data show CDR1 as SGHDT and CDR2 as YYEEEE. This CDR3 region has 16 residues. CDR3 DNA sequence: TGTGCCAGCAGCCACGCCGGGACAGGGCCTGCTGGTGTCCGGTACTTC. This gives the protein CASSHAGTGPAGVRYF.

About this clonotype itself: At one of its ends the junction is not consistent with the germline gene, which may arise from a read error. This chain links TRBV10-3 with TRBJ2-1; TRBD2 aligns across 8 bases. Germline lookup yields CDR1 ENHRY and CDR2 SYGVKD. The CDR3 runs to 19 residues. The CDR3 is CTISEPGLAGRITRSEQFF. In DNA, the CDR3 is TGTACCATCAGTGAGCCGGGCCTAGCGGGTCGAATAACTAGGTCTGAGCAGTTCTTC.

This clonotype appeared once. A much bigger clone sits one base away, suggesting this may be a read error. The chain's CDR3 is CTISDATSGRYVDTQYF. DNA for the CDR3: TGTACCATCAGTGACGCGACTAGCGGGAGATACGTAGATACGCAGTATTTT. V gene TRBV10-3 combines with J gene TRBJ2-3; 12 bases map to TRBD2. The CDR3 loop spans 17 amino acids. The V gene's germline CDR1 is ENHRY and CDR2 SYGVKD.

Concerning this clonotype: At one end, the junction sequence differs from germline, possibly due to a read error. The rearrangement joins TRBV12-3 or TRBV12-4 to TRBJ2-2, with 8 bases identical to TRBD2. The CDR3 loop spans 17 amino acids. The CDR3 DNA reads TGTGCCAGCACCCACTGGACTAGCTGTAGGAACACCGGGGAGTTGTTTTTT. It encodes CASTHWTSCRNTGELFF.

In regard to this clonotype: The final CDR3 position lacks the conserved phenylalanine or tryptophan, pointing to a likely read error. This sequence joins TRBV4-3 and TRBJ2-7; 9 bases are a match to TRBD1. Germline CDR1 is LGHNA and CDR2 is YSLEER. This CDR3 comprises 15 residues. The trim removed 1 base at V and 4 bases at J, leaving 5 bases unmatched. CDR3 coding DNA: TGCGCCAGCAGCCAAGTGACAGGGGGGTGGTACGAGCAGTACCTC. The encoded protein is CASSQVTGGWYEQYL.

To note about this clonotype: This may come from a read error, since a much larger clone is one base off. The chain couples TRBV5-8 to TRBJ2-5, with D possibly matching TRBD1 (5 bases). Germline CDR1 is SGHTS and CDR2 is YDEGEE. The CDR3 sequence is 15 residues long. CDR3 sequence (DNA): TGTACCAGCAGCCCAACAGGAGAGTTTGGGAAGACCCAGTACTTC. Translated: CTSSPTGEFGKTQYF.

Concerning this clonotype itself: Just one base apart from a much larger clone, this may be a read error. The genes are TRBV21-1 and TRBJ2-7; the D call TRBD2 from the table was never checked on the DNA. TRBV21-1 is a known pseudogene. The CDR3 extends over 16 amino acids. In DNA, the CDR3 is TGTGCCAGCAGCAAAGCGCTAGTGGGAGGATGGTACGAGCAGTACTTC. It is translated as CASSKALVGGWYEQYF.

Of note for this clonotype: In this CDR3 the conserved last residue, phenylalanine or tryptophan, is missing, so a read error is likely. V is TRBV5-6 and J is TRBJ2-7, with D hard to call. This CDR3 comprises 14 residues. From germline, CDR1 is SGHDT and CDR2 YYEEEE. The CDR3 reads CASSFYRNPYEQYL. Here the CDR3 DNA reads TGTGCCAGCAGCTTCTACAGAAACCCCTATGAGCAGTACTTA.

This chain uses TRBV5-1 with TRBJ2-1; unclear D gene. CDR3 length: 15 amino acids. From germline, CDR1 is SGHRS and CDR2 YFSETQ. The CDR3 bases are TGCGACAACAGTTCCTTGCCGGGCCTAAGGGATGAGCAGTTCTTC. It translates to CDNSSLPGLRDEQFF.

As regards this clonotype: A single base separates this from a much larger clone, so it may be a read error. The V gene is TRBV30, the J gene TRBJ2-1; D unresolved. Trimming took off 0 bases at V and 4 bases at J, with 7 bases between the two ends. The CDR3 has 13 amino acids. Germline V gene lookup returns CDR1 GTSNPN and CDR2 SVGIG (reference sequence). The chain's CDR3 is CAWSVGQYNEQFF. The DNA for the CDR3 is TGTGCCTGGAGTGTGGGCCAGTACAATGAGCAGTTCTTC.

Comment on this clonotype: A much more abundant neighbour one base away suggests this may be a read error. V usage is TRBV10-2 and J usage is TRBJ2-3, with TRBD2 matching 10 bases. This CDR3 is built from 16 residues. Germline CDR1 reads WSHSY; CDR2 reads SAAADI. The DNA for the CDR3 is TGCACCAGCAGAAGGACTAGCGGAGCTAGCACAGATACGCAGTATTTT. The encoded protein is CTSRRTSGASTDTQYF.

This clonotype has more than one count but fewer than ten. The V call is TRBV5-4, the J call TRBJ2-3, with D maybe TRBD1 (6 bases). The germline V gene encodes CDR1 SGHNT and CDR2 YYREEE (reference sequence). V lost 10 bases to trimming and J lost 4 bases, with 16 bases between them. CDR3 length: 13 residues. CDR3 DNA: TGTGCCGCCCAGGGGCCCGTCCCAGATACGCAGTATTTT. This translates into CAAQGPVPDTQYF. Full variable domain (missing parts from reference TRBV5-4 and TRBJ2-3): ETGVTQSPTHLIKTRGQQVTLRCSSQSGHNTVSWYQQALGQGPQFIFQYYREEENGRGNFPPRFSGLQFPNYSSELNVNALELDDSALYLCAAQGPVPDTQYFGPGTRLTVL.

Worth noting for this clonotype: With a much larger clone just one base away, this may be a read error. Given the absence of the conserved phenylalanine or tryptophan at the CDR3 end, a read error is likely. This chain joins TRBV6-6 and TRBJ2-7, with 7 bases identical to TRBD2. CDR1 and CDR2 from the germline V gene are MNHNY and SVGAGI (reference sequence). The CDR3 has 18 residues. Trimming at V came to 2 bases and at J to 3 bases, leaving 16 bases not matched to a gene. The CDR3 DNA reads TGTGCCAGCAGTTACGATCTGTTCCAGCGGGGTTTTCGCTACGAGCAGTACCTC. Translated: CASSYDLFQRGFRYEQYL.

In this sample, this clonotype turned up many times. The chain employs TRBV6-2 or TRBV6-3 and TRBJ2-1, with 13 bases aligning to TRBD2. The CDR3 runs to 17 residues. Germline V gene sequence: CDR1 MNHEY, CDR2 SVGEGT. V lost 5 bases and J lost 0; bases outside the gene matches: 4. This CDR3 is CASSTRTSGSSYNEQFF. CDR3 sequence (DNA): TGTGCCAGCAGTACCCGGACTAGCGGGAGCTCCTACAATGAGCAGTTCTTC.

The CDR3 nucleotides read TGTGCCTGGACCGGGACATGGTTCAATCAGCCCCAGCATTTT. Residues: CAWTGTWFNQPQHF. The rearrangement links TRBV30 to TRBJ1-5, with D perhaps matching TRBD1 (6 bases). Germline V CDR1 and CDR2: GTSNPN, SVGIG (reference sequence). This CDR3 comprises 14 residues. Trimming removed 4 bases from V and 3 bases from J, with 13 bases in between.

The V and J genes are TRBV28 and TRBJ1-4, with D perhaps TRBD1 (6 bases). This CDR3 is 14 amino acids long. CDR1 MDHEN and CDR2 SYDVKM come from the germline V gene. The ends were cut back, 6 bases at V and 8 bases at J, with 16 bases in the middle. The CDR3 DNA reads TGTGCCAGCAGCCCCCCACAGGGAACGGAAAAACTGTTTTTT. It encodes CASSPPQGTEKLFF.

The chain couples TRBV6-6 to TRBJ2-7, with unresolved D. The germline gives CDR1 MNHNY, CDR2 SVGAGI (reference sequence). Trimming took off 10 bases at V and 4 bases at J, with 17 bases between the two ends. The CDR3 is 13 residues long. For the CDR3, the DNA is TGTGCCACCGTACCCCCGGAACATTACGAGCAGTACTTC. Amino acid sequence: CATVPPEHYEQYF.

Remarks on this clonotype: At one boundary the junction diverges from the germline segment, which might be a read error. The rearrangement links TRBV12-3 or TRBV12-4 to TRBJ2-7, with 8 positions matching TRBD1. This CDR3 has 15 amino acids. CDR3 bases: TGTGCCAACAGTTCTACCGGGACAGGACTCTATGAGCAGTACTTC. Translation gives CANSSTGTGLYEQYF.

V is TRBV2 and J is TRBJ2-7; 10 nucleotides align to TRBD1. Unmatched junction bases numbered 1, after V lost 4 bases and J lost 10 bases. Germline V gene data show CDR1 as SNHLY and CDR2 as FYNNEI. The CDR3 consists of 11 residues. For the CDR3, the DNA is TGTGCCAGCAGTGGACAGGGGGCTCAGTACTTC. It encodes CASSGQGAQYF.